Presented here are 3 T cell receptor beta chains from one specimen sequenced in a study of tumor-infiltrating lymphocytes in primary liver carcinoma. The study co-extracted DNA and RNA from 20-30 mg of unsorted bulk tissue. Making TCR beta cDNA involved roughly 500 ng total RNA and a constant-region primer. Three nested multiplex PCR rounds, a slightly modified ARM-PCR, produced the libraries for TCR beta. The first two PCR rounds used TRBV1-TRBV30 primers with a Cbeta primer, roughly 10 cycles each. TCRdb fed the multiplex PCR reads into MiXCR, producing one record per CDR3 protein. The table records 55,000 to 70,000 distinct CDR3 sequences, less than 75% of them present only once. Material for sequencing was liver tumor tissue from sampling region 2. The subset is: tumor region T2, inferior pole. The receptors were sampled from a man aged 35 to 55 with primary liver carcinoma and hepatitis B virus infection.

As concerns this clonotype: No conserved phenylalanine or tryptophan is present at the end of the CDR3, so a read error is the likely explanation. The chain recombines TRBV6-2 or TRBV6-3 with TRBJ2-1, with 10 bases lining up with TRBD2. V was clipped by 5 bases and J by 10 bases; unmatched bases: 8. CDR3 size: 14 residues. CDR1 and CDR2 from the germline V gene are MNHEY and SVGEGT. The CDR3 protein is CASSTRTSGEEQFL. The CDR3 bases are TGTGCCAGCAGTACAAGGACTAGCGGTGAAGAGCAGTTCCTC.

This rearrangement joins TRBV4-2 to TRBJ2-1, with unresolved D. Trimming removed 2 bases from V and 0 bases from J, with 11 bases in between. The CDR3 totals 16 residues. CDR1 is LGHNA and CDR2 is YNFKEQ in the germline V gene. The CDR3 nucleotides read TGTGCCAGCAGCCAACTTAGTGAGCTCTCCTACAATGAGCAGTTCTTC. It yields the protein CASSQLSELSYNEQFF.

Regarding this clonotype: A read error may explain this, as a much larger clone is one base away. This sequence joins TRBV28 and TRBJ1-5, with D uncertain. Germline assignment: CDR1 MDHEN and CDR2 SYDVKM. The CDR3 totals 14 residues. CDR3 nucleotides: TGTGTCAGCAGAATTCTCCAGTCAAATCAGCCCCAGCATTTT. This codes for CVSRILQSNQPQHF.